This T cell receptor beta chain was sequenced during a study of CD8 T cells in Susac syndrome (dated by TCRdb to about 2019). With regard to the full study: Of the Susac syndrome patients who were sequenced, over five had clinically active disease and about 8 were in clinical remission. At the time of blood withdrawal, Susac syndrome patients were either therapy-naive, taking corticosteroids (with some also receiving IVIg), or on IVIg alone. Repertoire sequencing was used to test whether CD8+ T cell activation and differentiation in Susac syndrome was antigen driven. Summary of the overall study and its limitations: The number of individuals in the TCR sequencing and HLA analysis was acknowledged as relatively small. In patients with Susac syndrome, the CD4+ T cell repertoire showed no detectable clonal expansion.

On this clonotype: What this receptor recognizes is not known. The sample holds no much larger clone one base away, and base qualities are not on file.

Peripheral blood CD8+ and CD4+ T cells from healthy donors, Susac syndrome patients and multiple sclerosis patients were profiled by high-throughput TCR beta sequencing. Recently defined diagnostic criteria for definite or probable disease were met by the Susac syndrome patients. Bulk CD8+ and CD4+ T cells were purified by magnetic negative isolation, whereas CD8+ TEMRA cells were enriched by FACS. Blood was collected in EDTA tubes and processed within 24 hours, with PBMCs isolated through density gradient centrifugation. PBMCs destined for TCR sequencing were cryopreserved in liquid nitrogen and later thawed in a 37 °C water bath. A purity of at least 90% was achieved for sorted or isolated CD4+, CD8+ and CD8+ TEMRA cells. RNA was extracted with the RNeasy kit and roughly 0.45 to 1 ug was reverse transcribed using random hexamers. The immunoSEQ multiplex PCR assay, covering 54 Vbeta and 13 Jbeta segments, was used to amplify TCR beta CDR3 regions. PCR amplification bias was corrected by using a synthetic template baseline for primer optimization and computational correction. In the source study's methods: Reads were assigned to V, D and J genes according to IMGT and analyzed in immunoSEQ Analyzer, with only productive sequences retained. Clonality was calculated as one minus the Shannon entropy normalized by log2 of the number of productive unique sequences. For each patient and control, public and private clones were evaluated within the 100 most prevalent clones. Susac-specific clones were defined as absent from healthy and MS cohorts, 1052 published viral clones and other ImmuneACCESS disease sequences. In TCRdb, the public reads were trimmed at Q25 with fastp and aligned with MiXCR, with productive beta chains retained. Rows are unified per CDR3 protein, each entry keeping the most common DNA and genes. None of the V and J calls come from the authors' own analysis; TCRdb made them. Here the sample has approximately 180,000 distinct CDR3 sequences; just under 95% occur a single time. Jointly, the top ten make up 0.085% to 0.1% of the sample.

CDR1 and CDR2 are read off the germline V gene as MRHNA and SNTAGT. From the cysteine up to the phenylalanine, the CDR3 has a length of 13 residues. The only DNA kept is the CDR3, 39 bases in frame from the first base. V and J are truncated by 0 bases and 4 bases respectively, leaving an intervening sequence of 5 bases. This clonotype was sampled from a human donor with Susac syndrome. Sequencing used CD4+ T cells from PBMCs. The rearrangement combines TRBV6-4 with TRBJ2-3; there is no confident call for the D gene. The DNA is TGTGCCAGCAGTGACTCTCTGGCAGATACGCAGTATTTT. Protein translation: CASSDSLADTQYF.